One T cell receptor beta chain is described in this entry. These data are taken from a study of OX40 agonist ivuxolimab in advanced cancers. CDR3 size: 15 residues. Germline CDR1 is LNHNV and CDR2 is YYDKDF (reference sequence). J gave up 5 bases and V 2 bases, and 3 bases lay outside the gene matches. Profiling relied on immunoSEQ multiplex PCR, and the TCRdb table lists in-frame clones only, not all of them. This table has 96,000 or so clones, less than 95% appearing once. The clonotype was recovered from an adult with an advanced solid tumor such as melanoma, head and neck, liver or kidney cancer. Sequenced material: CD4+ or CD8+ T cells sorted from blood, taken in a trial of the OX40 agonist ivuxolimab. The chain carries TRBV15 and TRBJ2-1, with TRBD2 identical over 10 bases. The CDR3 loop is CATSRSGRADNEQFF. The CDR3 DNA reads as TGTGCCACCAGCAGAAGCGGGAGGGCCGACAATGAGCAGTTCTTC. The whole variable domain, filled in from reference TRBV15 and TRBJ2-1, reads DAMVIQNPRYQVTQFGKPVTLSCSQTLNHNVMYWYQQKSSQAPKLLFHYYDKDFNNEADTPDNFQSRRPNTSFCFLDIRSPGLGDTAMYLCATSRSGRADNEQFFGPGTRLTVL.